Listed here are 31 T cell receptor beta chains from one sample, sequenced in a study of CD8+ T cells in alopecia areata. Investigators isolated RNA and reverse transcribed it into cDNA to act as the sequencing template. The table came from immunoSEQ multiplex PCR; TCRdb's copy has only in-frame clones and leaves some out. This sample carries 90,000 to 150,000 clones, 50% to 55% of them seen once, and the ten largest clones take roughly 0.45%. As for treatment: oral pan-JAK inhibitor, 5-10 mg twice daily. Specimen: CD4+ T cells sorted from blood, collected at week 4, from a patient treated with tofacitinib. Receptors were obtained from a human donor with alopecia areata.

The chain uses TRBV29-1 and TRBJ2-7; D is unclear. Trimming pared 2 bases from V and 4 bases from J, leaving 15 bases between. The CDR3 is 14 residues long. The V gene's germline CDR1 is SQVTM and CDR2 ANQGSEA. The DNA of the CDR3 is TGCAGCGTTGAACCGTTGTCAGGATCTTACGAGCAGTACTTC. It is translated as CSVEPLSGSYEQYF.

This clone was seen once. The V gene is TRBV23-1, the J gene TRBJ1-5; the D gene is possibly TRBD1 (5 bases). TRBV23-1 is placed among ORFs of uncertain function. The CDR3 is 13 amino acids. The V end lost 6 bases, the J end lost 5 bases, and 11 bases lay between the germline ends. The CDR3 sequence: CASSGDGDQPQHF. CDR3 DNA: TGCGCCAGCAGCGGGGACGGTGATCAGCCCCAGCATTTT.

The CDR3 coding sequence is TGTGCCAGTAGTATAGATTCGGGGGGTCTGTTCTTC. This codes for CASSIDSGGLFF. This chain connects TRBV19 to TRBJ2-1; TRBD2 matches 7 bases. This CDR3 is 12 amino acids long. Trimming removed 0 bases from V and 15 bases from J; junction bases left unmatched: 5. Germline V CDR1 and CDR2: LNHDA, SQIVND (reference sequence). The full variable domain, completed using reference TRBV19 and TRBJ2-1, is DGGITQSPKYLFRKEGQNVTLSCEQNLNHDAMYWYRQDPGQGLRLIYYSQIVNDFQKGDIAEGYSVSREKKESFPLTVTSAQKNPTAFYLCASSIDSGGLFFGPGTRLTVL.

This clone was observed a handful of times. The chain employs TRBV7-7 and TRBJ2-3; 7 bases are a match to TRBD1. Per germline, CDR1 SSHAT and CDR2 FNYEAQ (reference sequence). The CDR3 has 13 residues. J lost 3 bases, V lost 5 bases, and 2 bases had no gene match. CDR3 DNA sequence: TGTGCCAGCAGCCAGACAGGGACAGATACGCAGTATTTT. Translating it yields CASSQTGTDTQYF.

The gene calls are TRBV5-1 and TRBJ2-7; 7 bases are shared with TRBD1. This CDR3 contains 14 residues. The germline gives CDR1 SGHRS, CDR2 YFSETQ. After removal of 2 bases from V and 5 bases from J, the junction contained 7 bases not matched to a gene. CDR3 in amino acids: CASSLPGTVNEQYF. CDR3 nucleotides: TGCGCCAGCAGCTTACCCGGGACAGTGAACGAGCAGTACTTC.

This clone came up a few times. CDR3 sequence: CASSRGAGLGANVLTF. DNA of the CDR3: TGTGCCAGCAGCAGGGGGGCCGGATTAGGGGCCAACGTCCTGACTTTC. The gene calls are TRBV7-9 and TRBJ2-6; the D call may be TRBD1 or TRBD2 (6 bases each). The V and J ends lost 5 bases and 4 bases respectively, with 15 bases between them. The CDR3 has 16 amino acids. Germline-derived CDR1 and CDR2 are SEHNR and FQNEAQ (reference sequence). The variable domain in full, completed from reference TRBV7-9 and TRBJ2-6, reads DTGVSQNPRHKITKRGQNVTFRCDPISEHNRLYWYRQTLGQGPEFLTYFQNEAQLEKSRLLSDRFSAERPKGSFSTLEIQRTEQGDSAMYLCASSRGAGLGANVLTFGAGSRLTVL.

The count of this clone is one. The V call is TRBV30, the J call TRBJ1-2, with TRBD1 matching over 7 bases. The CDR3 length is 14 residues. Germline assignment: CDR1 GTSNPN and CDR2 SVGIG (reference sequence). Trimming removed 6 bases from V and 4 bases from J; junction bases left unmatched: 11. CDR3 protein: CACTRQGDSYGYTF. Written as DNA, the CDR3 is TGTGCCTGTACCCGACAGGGAGACAGCTATGGCTACACCTTC.

The chain employs TRBV25-1 and TRBJ2-1; 14 nucleotides match TRBD2. V was pared by 4 bases and J by 7 bases, with 6 bases of the junction left unmatched. The germline CDR1 and CDR2 sequences are MGHDK and SYGVNS. This CDR3 comprises 16 residues. The CDR3 DNA sequence: TGTGCCAGCAGTGCCCCCGGGACTAGCGGGAGTAATGAGCAGTTCTTC. Protein product: CASSAPGTSGSNEQFF.

This clone was found a few times. This chain joins TRBV30 and TRBJ1-6; D is uncertain. The CDR3 is 13 amino acids. Germline V CDR1 and CDR2: GTSNPN, SVGIG (reference sequence). The V end was cut by 2 bases, the J end by 10 bases, with 12 bases between. CDR3 bases: TGTGCCTGGAGTCCGTGGACTCAATCACCCCTCCACTTT. As protein: CAWSPWTQSPLHF.

The genes are TRBV4-1 and TRBJ2-1; TRBD2 agrees at 7 bases. CDR1 and CDR2 (germline): MGHRA, YSYEKL. V shed 5 bases and J 1 base; nucleotides not matched to a gene: 8. The CDR3 is 16 residues long. The DNA for the CDR3 is TGCGCCAGCAGCTCCAGGACTAGTTCGTCCTACAATGAGCAGTTCTTC. Protein: CASSSRTSSSYNEQFF.

The V call is TRBV5-6, the J call TRBJ1-6; D gene uncertain. This CDR3 spans 14 amino acids. The germline gives CDR1 SGHDT, CDR2 YYEEEE. The V gene lost 0 bases and the J gene lost 7 bases, with 8 bases spanning the gap. CDR3 DNA sequence: TGTGCCAGCAGCTTGGGGCGGGTGAATTCACCCCTCCACTTT. It encodes CASSLGRVNSPLHF.

This clone showed up just once. This sample includes further DNA sequences coding for the same CDR3. The chain joins TRBV29-1 to TRBJ1-1; no reliable D call. V gave up 4 bases and J gave up 0 bases, with 9 bases separating them. The CDR3 is made up of 13 amino acids. Germline CDR1 SQVTM, CDR2 ANQGSEA. The CDR3 sequence: CSVGGRMNTEAFF. DNA of the CDR3: TGCAGCGTTGGTGGCAGGATGAACACTGAAGCTTTCTTT.

This clone was found a few times. The chain has TRBV4-2 and TRBJ1-1, with TRBD1 matching over 11 bases. The CDR3 contains 15 residues. With 0 bases clipped from V and 11 bases from J, the junction kept 8 bases outside the gene matches. The germline V gene has CDR1 LGHNA and CDR2 YNFKEQ. The CDR3 region has the DNA TGTGCCAGCAGCCAAGATATTGGGACAGGGGGGAACGCTTTCTTT. Translation: CASSQDIGTGGNAFF.

DNA for the CDR3: TGCAGCGCGAAGACAGGGATCAATCAGCCCCAGCATTTT. Its translation is CSAKTGINQPQHF. The chain links TRBV29-1 to TRBJ1-5, with 7 bases lining up with TRBD1. Germline V CDR1 and CDR2: SQVTM, ANQGSEA. The CDR3 contains 13 residues. With 7 bases clipped from V and 3 bases from J, the junction kept 6 bases outside the gene matches. The entire variable domain, with the rest obtained from reference TRBV29-1 and TRBJ1-5, is as follows: SAVISQKPSRDICQRGTSLTIQCQVDSQVTMMFWYRQQPGQSLTLIATANQGSEATYESGFVIDKFPISRPNLTFSTLTVSNMSPEDSSIYLCSAKTGINQPQHFGDGTRLSIL.

The chain combines TRBV15 with TRBJ2-3, with D perhaps matching TRBD1 (6 bases). The CDR3 is made up of 13 amino acids. Trimming took 5 bases from V and 4 from J, leaving 10 bases between them. CDR1 LNHNV and CDR2 YYDKDF come from the germline V gene (reference sequence). The CDR3 region has the DNA TGTGCCACCAGCGGGGACAACTCAGATACGCAGTATTTT. It is translated as CATSGDNSDTQYF.

This clone was detected a few times. The V and J genes are TRBV14 and TRBJ2-3; D is ambiguous. CDR3 size: 16 residues. V lost 4 bases, J lost 2 bases, and 16 bases lay in between. Germline V gene lookup returns CDR1 SGHDN and CDR2 FVKESK. CDR3 sequence (DNA): TGTGCCAGCAGCCCGAGTCAAGGGTTCTCCACAGATACGCAGTATTTT. Protein sequence: CASSPSQGFSTDTQYF.

The J gene is TRBJ2-5, the V gene TRBV30, with 8 bases lining up with TRBD1. The CDR3 spans 15 residues. The V gene's germline CDR1 is GTSNPN and CDR2 SVGIG (reference sequence). Unmatched junction bases numbered 12, after V lost 2 bases and J lost 7 bases. For the CDR3, the DNA is TGTGCCTGGAGTTTGACAGGGGCCGGGTCGGGGACCCAGTACTTC. Its translation is CAWSLTGAGSGTQYF.

By frequency in the sample, this clone is medium-sized. The chain is built from TRBV29-1 and TRBJ2-3; D gene uncertain. Per germline, CDR1 SQVTM and CDR2 ANQGSEA. CDR3 length: 13 amino acids. The V end was cut by 3 bases, the J end by 7 bases, with 14 bases between. The CDR3 DNA reads TGCAGCGTTGAGGGGAACTCTCGTTATACGCAGTATTTT. Translated: CSVEGNSRYTQYF.

This clone was found a few times. The CDR3 sequence: CASSVAGAFEATEAFF. In nucleotides, the CDR3 is TGTGCCAGCAGCGTAGCCGGTGCATTTGAAGCCACTGAAGCTTTCTTT. V usage is TRBV9 and J usage is TRBJ1-1; D unresolved. Germline V CDR1 and CDR2: SGDLS, YYNGEE. This CDR3 is built from 16 residues. The V and J ends lost 0 bases and 4 bases respectively, with 16 bases between them.

This clone was seen a handful of times. The V and J genes are TRBV29-1 and TRBJ2-5, with D hard to call. Trimming took 4 bases from V and 0 from J, leaving 6 bases between them. CDR1 and CDR2 (germline): SQVTM, ANQGSEA. This CDR3 spans 12 amino acids. CDR3 DNA sequence: TGCAGCGTTGGGGGTTACCAAGAGACCCAGTACTTC. It translates to CSVGGYQETQYF.

V and J are TRBV30 and TRBJ2-7; D remains unclear. The CDR3 runs 12 residues. V lost 2 bases, J lost 9 bases, and 14 bases lay in between. The germline V gene encodes CDR1 GTSNPN and CDR2 SVGIG (reference sequence). CDR3 in amino acids: CAWSRTSMGQYF. In nucleotides, the CDR3 is TGTGCCTGGAGTCGGACCTCAATGGGGCAGTACTTC.

The V and J genes are TRBV6-5 and TRBJ1-5; TRBD1 matches at 10 bases. CDR3 length: 13 amino acids. V trimming: 6 bases; J trimming: 6 bases; junction bases outside the gene matches: 2. In germline, CDR1 is MNHEY, CDR2 SVGAGI. CDR3 region: CASSRTGGQPQHF. In DNA, the CDR3 is TGTGCCAGCAGCCGGACAGGGGGTCAGCCCCAGCATTTT.

The chain recombines TRBV4-1 with TRBJ1-1; D is unclear. The CDR3 consists of 15 residues. Looked up from germline, CDR1 is MGHRA and CDR2 is YSYEKL. Between the trimmed V and J ends, which lost 1 base and 1 base, there was a span of 10 bases. CDR3 nucleotide sequence: TGCGCCAGCAGCCAAGCCGGGATGAAGAACACTGAAGCTTTCTTT. Protein sequence: CASSQAGMKNTEAFF.

This rearrangement joins TRBV30 to TRBJ2-1; weak D call: TRBD2 (6 bases). Germline values: CDR1 GTSNPN, CDR2 SVGIG (reference sequence). Trimming left V 7 bases short and J 5 bases short, with 18 bases between. The CDR3 consists of 14 residues. The CDR3 sequence: CASDQRARDNEQFF. CDR3 DNA sequence: TGTGCCTCCGATCAGCGGGCTCGGGACAATGAGCAGTTCTTC.

This chain links TRBV7-2 with TRBJ2-3, with D possibly TRBD1 on 6 matching bases. Trimming removed 4 bases at V and 0 bases at J, with 14 bases between. The germline CDR1 and CDR2 sequences are SGHTA and FQGNSA. The CDR3 covers 16 residues. CDR3 loop: CASSYLLTGSTDTQYF. The CDR3 DNA sequence: TGTGCCAGCAGCTACCTCCTGACAGGTAGCACAGATACGCAGTATTTT.

CDR3 in amino acids: CASSEDRVRDEQFF. The CDR3 DNA sequence: TGTGCCAGCAGTGAGGACAGGGTTCGTGATGAGCAGTTCTTC. V usage is TRBV25-1 and J usage is TRBJ2-1; 8 bases are shared with TRBD1. The CDR3 is made up of 14 amino acids. V gave up 3 bases and J gave up 8 bases; unmatched junction bases: 6. Germline values: CDR1 MGHDK, CDR2 SYGVNS. Supplemented by reference TRBV25-1 and TRBJ2-1, the full variable domain reads EADIYQTPRYLVIGTGKKITLECSQTMGHDKMYWYQQDPGMELHLIHYSYGVNSTEKGDLSSESTVSRIRTEHFPLTLESARPSHTSQYLCASSEDRVRDEQFFGPGTRLTVL.

V is TRBV9 and J is TRBJ2-6; 12 positions agree with TRBD2. V was clipped by 3 bases and J by 0 bases; unmatched bases: 4. The CDR3 loop spans 18 amino acids. Looked up from germline, CDR1 is SGDLS and CDR2 is YYNGEE. The CDR3 DNA is TGTGCCAGCAGCGCGGGACTAGCGGGTGCCTCTGGGGCCAACGTCCTGACTTTC. It encodes CASSAGLAGASGANVLTF.

J is TRBJ2-1 and V is TRBV6-5, with D tentatively TRBD2 (6 bases). Between the trimmed V and J ends, which lost 0 bases and 8 bases, there was a span of 11 bases. Germline V gives CDR1 MNHEY, CDR2 SVGAGI. There are 14 residues in the CDR3. The CDR3 loop is CASSYSATGDEQFF. The DNA of the CDR3 is TGTGCCAGCAGTTACTCAGCGACGGGGGATGAGCAGTTCTTC.

This clone was seen only a few times. The chain carries TRBV11-2 and TRBJ2-2, with TRBD2 matching 11 bases. Unmatched junction bases numbered 9, after V lost 5 bases and J lost 4 bases. The germline V gene encodes CDR1 SGHAT and CDR2 FQNNGV. The CDR3 is 17 amino acids. The DNA for the CDR3 is TGTGCCAGCAGCCCCGGTAGACTAGCGGGACGCACCGGGGAGCTGTTTTTT. This codes for CASSPGRLAGRTGELFF.

Remarks on this clone: The identical CDR3 is also encoded by other nucleotide sequences in the sample. This rearrangement joins TRBV29-1 to TRBJ2-7; D unresolved. Germline assignment: CDR1 SQVTM and CDR2 ANQGSEA. V was pared by 6 bases and J by 0 bases, with 3 bases between. The CDR3 sequence is 10 residues long. CDR3 in DNA: TGCAGCGTCGGCTCCTACGAGCAGTACTTC. Translation: CSVGSYEQYF.

This clone was observed a handful of times. The chain is built from TRBV18 and TRBJ2-1, with 9 bases fitting TRBD1. Germline assignment: CDR1 KGHSH and CDR2 LQKENI. Trimming took 0 bases from V and 9 from J; bases not matched to a gene: 9. The CDR3 has 16 amino acids. CDR3 sequence reads: CASSPPVDRGQGEQFF. CDR3 nucleotide sequence: TGTGCCAGCTCACCACCCGTGGACAGGGGTCAGGGTGAGCAGTTCTTC.